The 15 T cell receptor beta chains below all came from one sample that was sequenced in a study of T cell responses to AZD1222 COVID-19 vaccine. Sequenced by immunoSEQ multiplex PCR; TCRdb stores in-frame clones only, minus some. The sample holds roughly 100,000 clones, about 89% seen once. Specimen: peripheral blood, collected 28 days after the second dose of the MenACWY control vaccine. These receptors originate from an adult who received the MenACWY meningococcal vaccine as a control.

The V gene is TRBV25-1, the J gene TRBJ1-4; D call uncertain. V dropped 1 base and J dropped 7 bases, with 10 bases sitting between them. This CDR3 has 14 residues. CDR1 is MGHDK, CDR2 SYGVNS, per germline. The CDR3 region has the DNA TGTGCCAGCAGTGAATTCGGACGGGGTGAAAAACTGTTTTTT. Translation gives CASSEFGRGEKLFF.

The J gene is TRBJ2-1, the V gene TRBV5-8, with 11 bases fitting TRBD1. With V trimmed by 2 bases and J by 3 bases, 4 bases remained unmatched. CDR3 length: 16 amino acids. Looked up from germline, CDR1 is SGHTS and CDR2 is YDEGEE. The CDR3 coding sequence is TGTGCCAGCAGCTTCCGGACAGGGGGCTACTACAATGAGCAGTTCTTC. Its translation: CASSFRTGGYYNEQFF.

The J gene is TRBJ2-2, the V gene TRBV4-2, with 7 bases that match TRBD2. Germline V CDR1 and CDR2: LGHNA, YNFKEQ. The CDR3 consists of 17 residues. V was clipped by 1 base and J by 2 bases; unmatched bases: 7. CDR3: CASSQVRGGPNTGELFF. The CDR3 region has the DNA TGTGCCAGCAGCCAAGTCCGCGGGGGACCTAACACCGGGGAGCTGTTTTTT.

In its sample, this clone was seen once. V and J are TRBV30 and TRBJ2-7; 7 bases are a match to TRBD2. Per the germline V gene, CDR1 is GTSNPN and CDR2 is SVGIG (reference sequence). CDR3 size: 17 residues. V was clipped by 2 bases and J by 2 bases; unmatched bases: 15. The CDR3 loop reads CAWSRPPGRGTPYEQYF. CDR3 nucleotide sequence: TGTGCCTGGAGTAGGCCCCCGGGGCGGGGGACCCCCTACGAGCAGTACTTC.

The CDR3 DNA follows: TGTGCCAGCAGCTCGACTAACAGCCTACCCTACAATGAGCAGTTCTTC. Translating gives CASSSTNSLPYNEQFF. The V call is TRBV7-2, the J call TRBJ2-1, with D perhaps matching TRBD2 (5 bases). V lost 4 bases, J lost 2 bases, and 15 bases lay in between. The CDR3 is made up of 16 amino acids. The germline V gene has CDR1 SGHTA and CDR2 FQGNSA.

The CDR3 nucleotides read TGTGCCAGTAGTCTTGGCAGTAACGAAAAACTGTTTTTT. It yields the protein CASSLGSNEKLFF. This chain uses TRBV19 with TRBJ1-4; D unresolved. The CDR3 spans 13 residues. Trimming took off 5 bases at V and 8 bases at J, with 12 bases between the two ends. Germline values: CDR1 LNHDA, CDR2 SQIVND (reference sequence).

This clone was recorded once. The chain is built from TRBV5-6 and TRBJ2-2; 9 bases are a match to TRBD1. Trimming at V came to 0 bases and at J to 4 bases, leaving 7 bases not matched to a gene. Germline CDR1 reads SGHDT; CDR2 reads YYEEEE. The CDR3 loop spans 17 amino acids. DNA for the CDR3: TGTGCCAGCAGCTTGGGGACAGGGGCGTTTTCCACCGGGGAGCTGTTTTTT. It is translated as CASSLGTGAFSTGELFF.

V usage is TRBV27 and J usage is TRBJ2-1; D is ambiguous. This CDR3 region has 13 residues. The germline gives CDR1 MNHEY, CDR2 SMNVEV (reference sequence). V lost 8 bases, J lost 0 bases, and 8 bases lay in between. The CDR3 spells CASSSSSYNEQFF. The CDR3 DNA reads TGTGCCAGCTCGTCCAGCTCCTACAATGAGCAGTTCTTC.

The chain has TRBV4-1 and TRBJ2-4; no firm D call. CDR3 length equals 11 residues. Trimming removed 3 bases at V and 6 bases at J, with 3 bases between. Per germline, CDR1 MGHRA and CDR2 YSYEKL. CDR3 residues: CASSQLNIQYF. The CDR3 nucleotides are TGCGCCAGCAGCCAGCTAAACATTCAGTACTTC.

This chain uses TRBV2 with TRBJ2-7; possibly TRBD1 or TRBD2 for D (6 bases each). Germline-derived CDR1 and CDR2 are SNHLY and FYNNEI. Trimming removed 7 bases at V and 0 bases at J, with 16 bases between. The CDR3 is made up of 15 amino acids. This CDR3 is CASIGGTVSSYEQYF. In DNA, the CDR3 is TGTGCCAGCATAGGGGGGACGGTAAGCTCCTACGAGCAGTACTTC.

The chain couples TRBV28 to TRBJ1-3; no definite D call. V gave up 2 bases and J gave up 9 bases, with 11 bases separating them. Germline-derived CDR1 and CDR2 are MDHEN and SYDVKM. This CDR3 has 13 amino acids. The CDR3 sequence is CASSLSRRITIYF. The CDR3 coding sequence is TGTGCCAGCAGTTTAAGCAGAAGAATCACCATATATTTT.

The V gene is TRBV5-4, the J gene TRBJ2-7; the D gene is possibly TRBD1 (6 bases). The CDR3 is made up of 14 amino acids. Germline V gene data show CDR1 as SGHNT and CDR2 as YYREEE (reference sequence). The V end was cut by 0 bases, the J end by 5 bases, with 12 bases between. This CDR3 is CASSLAVDSHEQYF. Here the CDR3 DNA reads TGTGCCAGCAGCTTGGCGGTGGACAGCCACGAGCAGTACTTC.

The DNA of the CDR3 is TGCAGCGTTGGACCAACCGGGGGTGGCTACACCTTC. Translating gives CSVGPTGGGYTF. This chain uses TRBV29-1 with TRBJ1-2; weak D call: TRBD1 (5 bases). This CDR3 is 12 amino acids long. From germline, CDR1 is SQVTM and CDR2 ANQGSEA. With 4 bases removed from V and 7 bases from J, the gap between germline ends came to 13 bases.

This sequence joins TRBV19 and TRBJ2-3; D possibly corresponds to TRBD1 (5 bases). V was pared by 4 bases and J by 8 bases, with 16 bases between. The CDR3 runs 14 residues. Germline assignment: CDR1 LNHDA and CDR2 SQIVND (reference sequence). Written as DNA, the CDR3 is TGTGCCAGTAGTACCAGGCAGGGTGGGGCTACGCAGTATTTT. Translated: CASSTRQGGATQYF. Full variable domain (outside the CDR3, taken from reference TRBV19 and TRBJ2-3): DGGITQSPKYLFRKEGQNVTLSCEQNLNHDAMYWYRQDPGQGLRLIYYSQIVNDFQKGDIAEGYSVSREKKESFPLTVTSAQKNPTAFYLCASSTRQGGATQYFGPGTRLTVL.

The V and J genes are TRBV5-1 and TRBJ2-1, with 8 bases identical to TRBD2. CDR3 length equals 15 residues. Germline-derived CDR1 and CDR2 are SGHRS and YFSETQ. The junction had 9 bases not matched to a gene; V was cut back by 2 bases and J by 8 bases. CDR3 loop: CASSLAGVLSDEQFF. The CDR3 DNA sequence: TGCGCCAGCAGCTTAGCGGGGGTGTTGAGCGATGAGCAGTTCTTC.